The clone carrying this TCR beta chain was counted a few times. In the library, individual cDNA molecules carried attached unique molecular identifiers. Via MiXCR, TCRdb re-called the 5' RACE reads, giving one row per CDR3 protein. The table has 60,000 or so distinct CDR3 sequences, 15% seen once. This entry belongs to a study of early T cells in non-severe SARS-CoV-2 infection. Study in general: Sequencing used unsorted whole-blood bulk RNA, so chains lack pairing.

The receptor was derived from an adult who was a healthcare worker with PCR-confirmed SARS-CoV-2 infection or an uninfected control (not recorded which). The source was whole blood, collected at baseline.

This CDR3 reads CASSLPGTGGDEQYF. In nucleotides, the CDR3 is TGTGCCAGCAGTTTACCCGGGACTGGTGGGGACGAGCAGTACTTC. The chain has TRBV12-3 or TRBV12-4 and TRBJ2-7; a weak D match, TRBD2 (6 bases). The CDR3 runs 15 residues. Trimming shortened V by 2 bases and J by 5 bases, and 16 bases separated the two germline ends.